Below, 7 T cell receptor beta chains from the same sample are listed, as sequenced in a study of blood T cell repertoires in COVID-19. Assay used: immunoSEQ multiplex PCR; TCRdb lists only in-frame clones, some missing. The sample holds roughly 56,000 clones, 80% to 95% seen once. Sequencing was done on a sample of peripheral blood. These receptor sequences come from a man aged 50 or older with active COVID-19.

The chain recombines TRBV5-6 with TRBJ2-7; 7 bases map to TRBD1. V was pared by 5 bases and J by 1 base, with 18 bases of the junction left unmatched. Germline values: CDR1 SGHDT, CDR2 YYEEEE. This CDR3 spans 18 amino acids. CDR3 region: CASRRILSTGPGSYEQYF. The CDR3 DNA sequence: TGTGCCAGCAGACGGATCCTCTCGACAGGGCCAGGATCCTACGAGCAGTACTTC. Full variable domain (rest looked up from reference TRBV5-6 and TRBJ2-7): DAGVTQSPTHLIKTRGQQVTLRCSPKSGHDTVSWYQQALGQGPQFIFQYYEEEERQRGNFPDRFSGHQFPNYSSELNVNALLLGDSALYLCASRRILSTGPGSYEQYFGPGTRLTVT.

As DNA, the CDR3 is TGTGCCAGCAGTTTGAACGGCGGTGCTAAACTGTTTTTT. Protein: CASSLNGGAKLFF. The rearrangement joins TRBV28 to TRBJ1-4; D not certain. V lost 3 bases and J lost 11, with 13 bases in between. Per the germline V gene, CDR1 is MDHEN and CDR2 is SYDVKM. There are 13 residues in the CDR3.

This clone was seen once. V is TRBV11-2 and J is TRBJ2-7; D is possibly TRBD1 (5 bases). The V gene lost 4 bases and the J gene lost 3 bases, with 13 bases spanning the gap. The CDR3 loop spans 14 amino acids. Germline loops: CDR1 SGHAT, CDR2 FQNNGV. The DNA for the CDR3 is TGTGCCAGCAGCTCAGGGTTTCCTGGCTACGAGCAGTACTTC. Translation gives CASSSGFPGYEQYF.

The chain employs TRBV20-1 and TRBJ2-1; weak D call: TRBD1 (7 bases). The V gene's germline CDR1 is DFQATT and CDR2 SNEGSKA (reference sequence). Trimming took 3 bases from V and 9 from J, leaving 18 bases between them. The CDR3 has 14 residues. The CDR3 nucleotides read TGCAGTGCTAGTAGGGAGGACAGGACATCTGAGCAGTTCTTC. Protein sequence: CSASREDRTSEQFF.

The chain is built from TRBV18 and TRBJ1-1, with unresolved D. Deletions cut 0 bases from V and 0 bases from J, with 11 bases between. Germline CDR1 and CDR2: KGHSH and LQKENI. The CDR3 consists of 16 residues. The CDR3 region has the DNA TGTGCCAGCTCACCACCGGTTTCATACTTGAACACTGAAGCTTTCTTT. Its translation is CASSPPVSYLNTEAFF.

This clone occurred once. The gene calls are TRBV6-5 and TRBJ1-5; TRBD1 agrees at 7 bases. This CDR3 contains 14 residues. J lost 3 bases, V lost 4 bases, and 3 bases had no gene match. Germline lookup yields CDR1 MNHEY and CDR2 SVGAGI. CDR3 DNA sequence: TGTGCCAGCAGTTCAGGGGGGTCCAATCAGCCCCAGCATTTT. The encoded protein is CASSSGGSNQPQHF.

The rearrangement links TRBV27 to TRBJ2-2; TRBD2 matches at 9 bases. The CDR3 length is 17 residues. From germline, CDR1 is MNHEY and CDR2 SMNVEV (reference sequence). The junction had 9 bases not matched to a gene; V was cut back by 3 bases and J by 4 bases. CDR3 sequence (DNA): TGTGCCAGCAGTTTTGATCGTAGGCGGGAGGGCACCGGGGAGCTGTTTTTT. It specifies CASSFDRRREGTGELFF.